Listed below are T cell receptor beta chains from one sample, sequenced in a study of blood T cell repertoires in COVID-19. Produced via immunoSEQ multiplex PCR; TCRdb's table is partial and in-frame only. The table includes 120,000 to 150,000 clones, about nine tenths detected once. The sample was peripheral blood. All receptors come from a woman in her 50s with acute or convalescent COVID-19. The CDR3 runs from the conserved cysteine through the conserved F or W. D genes are given only for firm matches. Some rows have no size entry. The others give once, few or many, or a class for an expanded clone.

length	V	J	size	D	CDR3	DNA
15	TRBV29-1	TRBJ2-3	-	TRBD2	CSVRLAGGSTDTQYF	TGCAGCGTTCGGCTAGCGGGGGGCTCCACAGATACGCAGTATTTT
11	TRBV20-1	TRBJ1-2	-	-	CSASNRDGYTF	TGCAGTGCTAGTAACAGGGACGGCTACACCTTC
11	TRBV2	TRBJ2-5	-	-	CAVTGLETQYF	TGTGCCGTTACAGGATTGGAGACCCAGTACTTC
14	TRBV30	TRBJ1-1	-	TRBD1	CAWSVGQGWTEAFF	TGTGCCTGGAGTGTAGGACAGGGGTGGACTGAAGCTTTCTTT
14	TRBV7-9	TRBJ1-3	few	-	CASSQGSSGNTIYF	TGTGCCAGCAGCCAGGGGAGCTCTGGAAACACCATATATTTT
16	TRBV5-6	TRBJ2-5	-	-	CASSSQGFDFQETQYF	TGTGCCAGCAGCTCACAGGGCTTCGACTTTCAAGAGACCCAGTACTTC
15	TRBV28	TRBJ1-2	-	-	CASSLNGLEIHGYTF	TGTGCCAGCAGTCTCAACGGCTTGGAGATTCATGGCTACACCTTC
15	TRBV11-2	TRBJ2-7	few	TRBD1	CASSTPPGTGYEQYF	TGTGCCAGCAGCACCCCTCCCGGGACAGGCTACGAGCAGTACTTC
13	TRBV29-1	TRBJ2-3	-	TRBD1	CSVDRTSTDTQYF	TGCAGCGTGGACAGGACCAGCACAGATACGCAGTATTTT
15	TRBV28	TRBJ1-1	-	-	CASSLGRHQNTEAFF	TGTGCCAGCAGTTTAGGGCGCCATCAGAACACTGAAGCTTTCTTT
17	TRBV7-2	TRBJ2-1	-	TRBD2	CASSLKRGASSYNEQFF	TGTGCCAGCAGCTTAAAGCGGGGGGCGAGCTCCTACAATGAGCAGTTCTTC
14	TRBV5-1	TRBJ1-1	once	-	CASSLTGMGTEAFF	TGCGCCAGCAGCTTGACAGGGATGGGCACTGAAGCTTTCTTT
18	TRBV9	TRBJ1-2	-	-	CASSSNRRVEEYSYGYTF	TGTGCCAGCAGCTCTAACCGGAGGGTGGAGGAGTATAGCTATGGCTACACCTTC
18	TRBV4-1	TRBJ2-1	few	-	CASSQVDMGTSSYNEQFF	TGCGCCAGCAGCCAAGTGGATATGGGGACAAGCTCCTACAATGAGCAGTTCTTC
16	TRBV6-2/TRBV6-3	TRBJ1-3	-	-	CASSSVQDSSGNTIYF	TGTGCCAGCAGTTCCGTACAGGACAGCTCTGGAAACACCATATATTTT
14	TRBV10-2	TRBJ2-2	-	-	CASSESLGGGELFF	TGCGCCAGCAGTGAGTCGCTAGGGGGCGGGGAGCTGTTTTTT
18	TRBV7-8	TRBJ2-2	-	TRBD2	CASSFPGLAGVVTGELFF	TGTGCCAGCAGCTTCCCGGGACTAGCGGGAGTGGTGACCGGGGAGCTGTTTTTT
15	TRBV2	TRBJ2-2	-	TRBD1	CASRMTGANTGELFF	TGTGCCAGCAGGATGACAGGGGCGAACACCGGGGAGCTGTTTTTT
15	TRBV7-8	TRBJ1-4	-	-	CASSPRGSTNEKLFF	TGTGCCAGCAGCCCCCGAGGATCAACTAATGAAAAACTGTTTTTT
13	TRBV9	TRBJ2-7	once	-	CASSEGLLYEQYF	TGTGCCAGCAGCGAGGGACTCCTCTACGAGCAGTACTTC
15	TRBV7-6	TRBJ2-2	-	-	CASSLAERHTGELFF	TGTGCCAGCAGCTTAGCGGAGAGACACACCGGGGAGCTGTTTTTT
16	TRBV11-3	TRBJ2-1	-	TRBD1	CASSRGGQGAYNEQFF	TGTGCCAGCAGCCGAGGTGGACAGGGGGCCTACAATGAGCAGTTCTTC
13	TRBV24-1	TRBJ1-2	once	-	CATSYEELGGYTF	TGTGCCACCAGTTACGAGGAACTAGGAGGCTACACCTTC
12	TRBV11-2	TRBJ1-2	-	-	CASSTGQTGYTF	TGTGCCAGCAGCACCGGACAGACAGGCTACACCTTC
14	TRBV9	TRBJ1-4	-	-	CASSVGGSNEKLFF	TGTGCCAGCAGCGTAGGGGGCAGTAATGAAAAACTGTTTTTT
11	TRBV10-3	TRBJ2-7	-	-	CAISALSEQYF	TGTGCCATCAGTGCTCTTAGCGAGCAGTACTTC
15	TRBV10-3	TRBJ2-7	-	-	CAISESIRGSYEQYF	TGTGCCATCAGTGAGTCGATCCGGGGAAGCTACGAGCAGTACTTC
16	TRBV5-6	TRBJ1-3	-	-	CASTRSRDRSGNTIYF	TGTGCCAGCACCCGGTCACGGGATCGATCTGGAAACACCATATATTTT
12	TRBV6-1	TRBJ2-7	-	-	CASSEIRGFSYF	TGTGCCAGCAGTGAAATCCGGGGTTTCTCGTACTTC
16	TRBV18	TRBJ1-2	-	TRBD1	CASSGDRGRVPYGYTF	TGTGCCAGCTCAGGCGACAGGGGGCGCGTCCCCTATGGCTACACCTTC
12	TRBV6-5	TRBJ1-1	once	-	CAIKTGNTEAFF	TGTGCCATTAAGACAGGGAACACTGAAGCTTTCTTT
16	TRBV4-2	TRBJ2-2	-	TRBD1	CASSRPGTANTGELFF	TGTGCCAGCAGCCGACCCGGGACAGCGAACACCGGGGAGCTGTTTTTT
14	TRBV6-5	TRBJ1-5	-	-	CASSSTGFNQPQHF	TGTGCCAGCAGTTCTACAGGATTCAATCAGCCCCAGCATTTT
14	TRBV7-9	TRBJ1-5	-	-	CASSLAAGNQPQHF	TGTGCCAGCAGCTTAGCGGCAGGCAATCAGCCCCAGCATTTT
18	TRBV7-9	TRBJ1-5	few	TRBD1	CASSSNRVGQGLTEPQHF	TGTGCCAGCAGCTCGAATAGAGTGGGACAGGGTTTGACGGAGCCCCAGCATTTT
18	TRBV24-1	TRBJ2-2	-	TRBD2	CATSDFGRLATNTGELFF	TGTGCCACCAGTGATTTTGGGAGACTAGCGACGAACACCGGGGAGCTGTTTTTT
14	TRBV18	TRBJ1-2	-	TRBD1	CASSPRQGDGGYTF	TGTGCCAGCTCACCAAGACAGGGGGACGGTGGCTACACCTTC
15	TRBV11-2	TRBJ1-6	-	TRBD1	CASSLWAGGNSPLHF	TGTGCCAGCAGCTTATGGGCAGGGGGTAATTCACCCCTCCACTTT
14	TRBV27	TRBJ2-7	-	-	CASSLRIDSYEQYF	TGTGCCAGCAGTCTCAGGATCGACTCCTACGAGCAGTACTTC
17	TRBV19	TRBJ1-1	-	TRBD1	CASSIDRAGTGNTEAFF	TGTGCCAGTAGTATAGATCGTGCCGGGACAGGGAACACTGAAGCTTTCTTT
13	TRBV19	TRBJ2-2	-	TRBD1	CATKQGAGGELFF	TGTGCCACCAAACAGGGGGCGGGCGGGGAGCTGTTTTTT
14	TRBV10-2	TRBJ2-1	-	TRBD2	CASRGLAISNEQFF	TGCGCCAGCAGGGGACTAGCAATCTCTAATGAGCAGTTCTTC
13	TRBV7-2	TRBJ2-2	-	-	CASSLDPNGELFF	TGTGCCAGCAGCTTAGACCCTAACGGGGAGCTGTTTTTT
12	TRBV12-3/TRBV12-4	TRBJ1-1	-	-	CASSLGRVEAFF	TGTGCCAGCAGTTTAGGCAGGGTTGAAGCTTTCTTT
15	TRBV6-5	TRBJ2-7	-	-	CASSYNRDLSSEQYF	TGTGCCAGCAGTTACAACAGGGATCTCTCGAGCGAGCAGTACTTC
13	TRBV5-1	TRBJ2-3	-	-	CASSLTSFNTQYF	TGCGCCAGCAGCTTGACTAGCTTTAATACGCAGTATTTT
17	TRBV3-1/TRBV3-2	TRBJ1-1	-	TRBD1	CASSQYGTGGLENEAFF	TGTGCCAGCAGCCAATACGGGACAGGGGGTCTAGAGAATGAAGCTTTCTTT